These 17 T cell receptor beta chains were all obtained from the same sample, sequenced in a study of identical twins. From the 5' RACE reads, TCRdb called clonotypes with MiXCR, one entry per CDR3 protein. The sample includes 350,000 to 450,000 distinct CDR3 sequences, less than 20% of them seen just once. Specimen: naive T cells sorted from blood. All receptors come from a man aged 50 to 59 in good health.

The sample holds many counts of this clonotype. The rearrangement joins TRBV4-2 to TRBJ2-7; D remains unclear. Germline V lookup: CDR1 LGHNA, CDR2 YNFKEQ. Between the trimmed V and J ends, which lost 0 bases and 7 bases, there was a span of 10 bases. The CDR3 runs to 13 residues. CDR3: CASSQDRVREQYF. The CDR3 DNA is TGTGCCAGCAGCCAAGATCGTGTCCGGGAGCAGTACTTC.

This chain uses TRBV5-1 with TRBJ2-7; the D call may be TRBD1 or TRBD2 (5 bases each). From germline, CDR1 is SGHRS and CDR2 YFSETQ. V was pared by 4 bases and J by 0 bases, with 8 bases between. The length of the CDR3 is 13 residues. CDR3 in amino acids: CASSGDHSYEQYF. CDR3 DNA sequence: TGCGCCAGCAGCGGGGACCACTCCTACGAGCAGTACTTC.

This clonotype appeared a few times. This sequence joins TRBV4-1 and TRBJ2-7; maybe TRBD1 (5 bases). Germline CDR1 MGHRA, CDR2 YSYEKL. The ends were cut back, 2 bases at V and 3 bases at J, with 8 bases in the middle. This CDR3 comprises 13 residues. CDR3 protein: CASSQPTGYEQYF. CDR3 DNA: TGCGCCAGCAGCCAACCTACAGGCTACGAGCAGTACTTC.

This chain links TRBV20-1 with TRBJ2-2; TRBD1 matches 7 bases. CDR3 length: 14 amino acids. With 4 bases clipped from V and 3 bases from J, the junction kept 5 bases outside the gene matches. Germline CDR1 reads DFQATT; CDR2 reads SNEGSKA (reference sequence). This chain's CDR3 is CSAIRDSYTGELFF. As DNA, the CDR3 is TGCAGTGCTATCCGGGACAGCTACACCGGGGAGCTGTTTTTT.

The chain joins TRBV15 to TRBJ1-2; no firm D call. The V gene's germline CDR1 is LNHNV and CDR2 YYDKDF (reference sequence). The CDR3 spans 14 residues. Trimming cost V 0 bases and J 4 bases, with 9 bases left between them. The CDR3 loop is CATSRDQGSYGYTF. CDR3 nucleotides: TGTGCCACCAGCAGAGATCAAGGATCCTATGGCTACACCTTC.

This clonotype was observed a handful of times. This chain links TRBV18 with TRBJ2-1, with 8 positions matching TRBD1. J lost 6 bases, V lost 3 bases, and 4 bases had no gene match. Germline CDR1 reads KGHSH; CDR2 reads LQKENI. CDR3 length: 14 amino acids. CDR3 nucleotides: TGTGCCAGCTCACCGGGACAGGTATCCAATGAGCAGTTCTTC. Protein: CASSPGQVSNEQFF.

The rearrangement joins TRBV11-1 to TRBJ2-1; 14 bases map to TRBD2. V shed 4 bases, J shed 2 bases, and the junction held 7 bases outside the gene matches. CDR1 is SGHAT and CDR2 is FQDESV in the germline V gene (reference sequence). The CDR3 length is 18 residues. CDR3 amino acids: CASSSRTSGGSTYNEQFF. The CDR3, as DNA: TGTGCCAGCAGCTCCAGGACTAGCGGGGGGTCTACCTACAATGAGCAGTTCTTC.

This clonotype has more than one count but fewer than ten. V usage is TRBV20-1 and J usage is TRBJ2-7, with TRBD2 identical over 9 bases. In germline, CDR1 is DFQATT, CDR2 SNEGSKA (reference sequence). J gave up 4 bases and V 6 bases, and 10 bases lay outside the gene matches. There are 14 residues in the CDR3. The DNA for the CDR3 is TGCAGTGCCTCAACGGCTAGCGGGACTTACGAGCAGTACTTC. Amino acids: CSASTASGTYEQYF.

This chain links TRBV11-2 with TRBJ2-7, with 7 nucleotides matching TRBD1. V shed 5 bases and J 0 bases; nucleotides not matched to a gene: 7. The CDR3 length is 15 residues. Germline V lookup: CDR1 SGHAT, CDR2 FQNNGV. This CDR3 is CASSDRVLLSYEQYF. The CDR3 DNA sequence: TGTGCCAGCAGCGACAGGGTCTTACTCTCCTACGAGCAGTACTTC.

This clonotype showed up just a few times. This chain connects TRBV6-1 to TRBJ2-1, with TRBD1 matching 9 bases. V lost 6 bases and J lost 4; bases outside the gene matches: 4. CDR1 and CDR2 from the germline V gene are MNHNS and SASEGT. The CDR3 covers 14 residues. CDR3 protein: CASRRTGAYNEQFF. The CDR3 bases are TGTGCCAGCAGGAGGACAGGGGCGTACAATGAGCAGTTCTTC.

This clonotype was seen repeatedly, ten times or more. The chain couples TRBV5-1 to TRBJ1-1; TRBD1 matches 7 bases. V lost 5 bases, J lost 1 base, and 8 bases stayed unmatched. Germline loops: CDR1 SGHRS, CDR2 YFSETQ. The CDR3 runs to 15 residues. The CDR3 DNA is TGCGCCAGCAGGCGGGATGGGACAGCGAACACTGAAGCTTTCTTT. Protein: CASRRDGTANTEAFF.

The sample holds many counts of this clonotype. The chain employs TRBV12-3 or TRBV12-4 and TRBJ2-7; no clear D. This CDR3 is built from 11 residues. Trimming stripped 6 bases from V and 7 bases from J, with 10 bases between. The DNA of the CDR3 is TGTGCCAGCAGGCCTTCCTTGGAGCAGTACTTC. Its protein product is CASRPSLEQYF.

Turning to this clonotype: A much larger clone is a single base away; this may be a read error. V and J are TRBV19 and TRBJ1-2; D is perhaps TRBD1 (5 bases). The germline V gene has CDR1 LNHDA and CDR2 SQIVND (reference sequence). The CDR3 is 14 residues long. CDR3 loop: CASSIVVDSYGSTF. The CDR3 DNA reads TGTGCCAGTAGTATAGTTGTTGACAGCTATGGCTCCACCTTC.

This rearrangement joins TRBV7-2 to TRBJ2-7; 7 bases align to TRBD1. Germline-derived CDR1 and CDR2 are SGHTA and FQGNSA. The CDR3 sequence is 15 residues long. J was trimmed by 0 bases and V by 3 bases; bases with no gene match: 5. The DNA of the CDR3 is TGTGCCAGCAGCTTCAGACAGGGCAGCTCCTACGAGCAGTACTTC. Translating gives CASSFRQGSSYEQYF.

The gene calls are TRBV5-6 and TRBJ2-7; 8 bases map to TRBD2. Germline V gene lookup returns CDR1 SGHDT and CDR2 YYEEEE. Trimming cost V 1 base and J 12 bases; bases outside gene matches: 6. The CDR3 extends over 12 amino acids. CDR3 nucleotide sequence: TGTGCCAGCAGCTTGACAAGCGGGAGAACGTACTTC. Translating it yields CASSLTSGRTYF. Full variable domain (missing parts from reference TRBV5-6 and TRBJ2-7): DAGVTQSPTHLIKTRGQQVTLRCSPKSGHDTVSWYQQALGQGPQFIFQYYEEEERQRGNFPDRFSGHQFPNYSSELNVNALLLGDSALYLCASSLTSGRTYFGPGTRLTVT.

This clonotype appeared a few times. J is TRBJ2-7 and V is TRBV7-2, with D perhaps TRBD1 (8 bases). Germline CDR1 is SGHTA and CDR2 is FQGNSA. Trimming shortened V by 5 bases and J by 6 bases, and 20 bases separated the two germline ends. The CDR3 loop spans 15 amino acids. For the CDR3, the DNA is TGTGCCAGCAGCCTAAGGACAGGGAGGGATTCCGAGCAGTACTTC. Translation: CASSLRTGRDSEQYF.

This clonotype was observed at least ten times. This chain connects TRBV6-2 or TRBV6-3 to TRBJ2-1; tentatively, D is TRBD1 (5 bases). The V and J ends lost 0 bases and 0 bases respectively, with 9 bases between them. CDR3 size: 16 residues. Germline V CDR1 and CDR2: MNHEY, SVGEGT. The CDR3 bases are TGTGCCAGCAGTTACTCAATAGGGGCCTCCTACAATGAGCAGTTCTTC. Translation: CASSYSIGASYNEQFF.